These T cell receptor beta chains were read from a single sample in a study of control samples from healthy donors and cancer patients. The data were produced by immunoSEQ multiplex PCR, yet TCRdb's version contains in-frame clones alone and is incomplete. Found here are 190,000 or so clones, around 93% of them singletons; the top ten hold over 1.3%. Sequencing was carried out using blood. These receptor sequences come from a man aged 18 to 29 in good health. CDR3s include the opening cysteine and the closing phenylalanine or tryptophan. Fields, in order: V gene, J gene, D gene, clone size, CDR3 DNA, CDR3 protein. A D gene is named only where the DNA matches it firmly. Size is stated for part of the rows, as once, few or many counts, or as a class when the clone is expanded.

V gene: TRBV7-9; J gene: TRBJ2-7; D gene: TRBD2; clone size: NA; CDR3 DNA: TGTGCCAGCAGCTCCCGACTAGCGGGGGGCCTGGGGTACGAGCAGTACTTC; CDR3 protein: CASSSRLAGGLGYEQYF
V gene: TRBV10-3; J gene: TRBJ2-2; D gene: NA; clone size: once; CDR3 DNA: TGTGCCATCAGTGAGGTGGCAGGGGCGAACACCGGGGAGCTGTTTTTT; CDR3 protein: CAISEVAGANTGELFF
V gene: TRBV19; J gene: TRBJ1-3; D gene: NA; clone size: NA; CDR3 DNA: TGTGCCAGTAGTGCGACAGGATTCGTCTCTGGAAACACCATATATTTT; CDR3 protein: CASSATGFVSGNTIYF
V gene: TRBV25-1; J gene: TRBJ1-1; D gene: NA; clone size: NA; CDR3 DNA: TGTGCCAGCAGAAGCCACACTGAAGCTTTCTTT; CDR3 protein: CASRSHTEAFF
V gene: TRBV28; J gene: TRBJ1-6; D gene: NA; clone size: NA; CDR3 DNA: TGTGCCAGCAGGGACTCTCAGGGGTTCGGATCACCCCTCCACTTT; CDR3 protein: CASRDSQGFGSPLHF
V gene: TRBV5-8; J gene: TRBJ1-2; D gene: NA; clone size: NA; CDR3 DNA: TGTGCCAGCAGCTTTGACAGACAATATGGCTACACCTTC; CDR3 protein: CASSFDRQYGYTF
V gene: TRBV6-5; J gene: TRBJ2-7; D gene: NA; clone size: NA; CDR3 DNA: TGTGCCAGCAGAAATCAGGACGGCTCCTACGAGCAGTACTTC; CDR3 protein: CASRNQDGSYEQYF
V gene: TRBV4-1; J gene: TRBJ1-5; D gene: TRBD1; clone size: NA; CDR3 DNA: TGCGCCAGCAGCCACCAATCGACAGGGGATAGGCCCCAGCATTTT; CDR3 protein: CASSHQSTGDRPQHF
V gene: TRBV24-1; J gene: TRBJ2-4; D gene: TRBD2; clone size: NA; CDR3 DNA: TGTGCCACCAGTGATGTCTCAGCGGGGGAGGCCGGCATTCAGTACTTC; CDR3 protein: CATSDVSAGEAGIQYF
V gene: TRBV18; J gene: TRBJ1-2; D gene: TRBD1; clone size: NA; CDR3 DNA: TGTGCCAGCTCGCCACAGGGACAGTTCTACTATGGCTACACCTTC; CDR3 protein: CASSPQGQFYYGYTF
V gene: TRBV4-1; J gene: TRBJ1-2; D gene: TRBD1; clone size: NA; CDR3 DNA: TGCGCCAGCAGCCTCAAGACAGGGGAGGACTATGGCTACACCTTC; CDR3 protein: CASSLKTGEDYGYTF
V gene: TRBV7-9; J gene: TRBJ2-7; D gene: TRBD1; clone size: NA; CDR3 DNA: TGTGCCAGCAGCTTGCCGGGACAGAGCTCCTACGAGCAGTACTTC; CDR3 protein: CASSLPGQSSYEQYF
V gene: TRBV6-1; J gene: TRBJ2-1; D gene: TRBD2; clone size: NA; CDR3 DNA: TGTGCCAGCAGTGAAGGATATGAGCGGGGGGTTAGTATTGAGCAGTTCTTC; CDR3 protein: CASSEGYERGVSIEQFF
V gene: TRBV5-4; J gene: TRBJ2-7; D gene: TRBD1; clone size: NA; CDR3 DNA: TGTGCCAGCAGCCCAGCCGGGGACAGGGTGAAGGAGCAGTACTTC; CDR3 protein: CASSPAGDRVKEQYF
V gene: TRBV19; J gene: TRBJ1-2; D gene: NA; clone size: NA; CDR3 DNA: TGTGCCAGTACCAAAAAGGGGTTTTGGGAGAACTATGGCTACACCTTC; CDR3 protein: CASTKKGFWENYGYTF
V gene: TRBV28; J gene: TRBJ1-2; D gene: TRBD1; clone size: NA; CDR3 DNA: TGTGCCAGCAACGAGAAGGGACAGGGAAGGGATGGCTACACCTTC; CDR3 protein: CASNEKGQGRDGYTF
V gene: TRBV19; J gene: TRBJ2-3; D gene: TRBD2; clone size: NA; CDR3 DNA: TGTGCCACCCGGCTGAGCGGGGGGGCGGATACGCAGTATTTT; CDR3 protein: CATRLSGGADTQYF
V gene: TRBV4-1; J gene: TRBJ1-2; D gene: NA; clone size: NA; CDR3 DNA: TGCGCCAGCAGCCAAGAAGGTGGGGTTGGCTACACCTTC; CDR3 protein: CASSQEGGVGYTF
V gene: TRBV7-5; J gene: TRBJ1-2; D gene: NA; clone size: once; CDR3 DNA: TGTGCCAGAAGCTTAGCCCGTCGAACGGCCCCCACCTCCGGACAGGACTGGAGGGGGTATGGCTACACCTTC; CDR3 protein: CARSLARRTAPTSGQDWRGYGYTF
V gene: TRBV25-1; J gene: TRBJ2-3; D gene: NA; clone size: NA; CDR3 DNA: TGTGCCAGCAGTTCAGAGAGCACAGATACGCAGTATTTT; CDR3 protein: CASSSESTDTQYF
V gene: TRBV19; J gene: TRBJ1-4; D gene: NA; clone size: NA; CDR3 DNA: TGTGCCAGTAGTATAGATCTCAGGGAAGAAAAACTGTTTTTT; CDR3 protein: CASSIDLREEKLFF
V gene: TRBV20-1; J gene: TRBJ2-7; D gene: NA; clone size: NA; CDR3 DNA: TGCAGTGCTAGTTACACAGGGAGCGGTTCCTACGAGCAGTACTTC; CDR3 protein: CSASYTGSGSYEQYF
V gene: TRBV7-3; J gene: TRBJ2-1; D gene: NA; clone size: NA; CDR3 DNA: TGTGCCAGCAGCACCGCCGGGACTCCCCTCAATGAGCAGTTCTTC; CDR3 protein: CASSTAGTPLNEQFF
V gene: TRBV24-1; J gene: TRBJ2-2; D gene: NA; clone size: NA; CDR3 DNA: TGTGCCACCCTGGGGGGGAACACCGGGGAGCTGTTTTTT; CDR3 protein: CATLGGNTGELFF
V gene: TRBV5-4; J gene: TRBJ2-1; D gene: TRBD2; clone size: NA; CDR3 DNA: TGTGCCATCCGGGGGGGCCTAGGGAATGAGCAGTTCTTC; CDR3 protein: CAIRGGLGNEQFF
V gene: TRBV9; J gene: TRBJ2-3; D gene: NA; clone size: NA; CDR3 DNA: TGTGCCAGCAGCCTGGGGACGGTCTACACAGATACGCAGTATTTT; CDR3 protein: CASSLGTVYTDTQYF
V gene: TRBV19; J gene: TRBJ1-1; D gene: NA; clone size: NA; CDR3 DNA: TGTGCCAGTAGCTTCGACGGGGACACTGAAGCTTTCTTT; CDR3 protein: CASSFDGDTEAFF
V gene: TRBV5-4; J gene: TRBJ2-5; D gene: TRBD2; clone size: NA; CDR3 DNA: TGTGCCAGCAGCTTTCAGTCCGGGACTAGCGAGGAGACCCAGTACTTC; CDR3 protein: CASSFQSGTSEETQYF
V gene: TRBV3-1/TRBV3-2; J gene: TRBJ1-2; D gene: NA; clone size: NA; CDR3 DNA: TGTGCCAGCAGCCAATCGTTGGCCTATGGCTACACCTTC; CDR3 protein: CASSQSLAYGYTF
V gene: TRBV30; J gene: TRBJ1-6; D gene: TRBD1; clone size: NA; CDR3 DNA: TGTGCCTGGAGTTATGCAGGGGGGTCCTATAATTCACCCCTCCACTTT; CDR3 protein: CAWSYAGGSYNSPLHF
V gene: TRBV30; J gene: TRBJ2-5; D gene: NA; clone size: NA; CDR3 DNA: TGTGCCTGGAGTGGGCTGGGGGGAGAGACCCAGTACTTC; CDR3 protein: CAWSGLGGETQYF
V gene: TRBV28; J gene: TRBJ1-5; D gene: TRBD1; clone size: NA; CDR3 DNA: TGTGCCAGCAGCCCCGCTTCAGGGGGCGCGGGTCAGCCCCAGCATTTT; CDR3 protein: CASSPASGGAGQPQHF
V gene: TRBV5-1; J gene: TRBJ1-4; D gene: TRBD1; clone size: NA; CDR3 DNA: TGCGCCAGCAGCTTGAGTGGACAGGCGGGTGAAAAACTGTTTTTT; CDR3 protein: CASSLSGQAGEKLFF
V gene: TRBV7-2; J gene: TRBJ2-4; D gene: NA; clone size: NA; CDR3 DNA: TGTGCCAGCAGCTTAGGGGGGAGCCAGAAAAACATTCAGTACTTC; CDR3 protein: CASSLGGSQKNIQYF
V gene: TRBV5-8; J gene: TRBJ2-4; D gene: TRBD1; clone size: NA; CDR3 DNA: TGTGCCAGCAGCTTGGTTGGACAGGGATTAGCCAAAAACATTCAGTACTTC; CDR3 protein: CASSLVGQGLAKNIQYF